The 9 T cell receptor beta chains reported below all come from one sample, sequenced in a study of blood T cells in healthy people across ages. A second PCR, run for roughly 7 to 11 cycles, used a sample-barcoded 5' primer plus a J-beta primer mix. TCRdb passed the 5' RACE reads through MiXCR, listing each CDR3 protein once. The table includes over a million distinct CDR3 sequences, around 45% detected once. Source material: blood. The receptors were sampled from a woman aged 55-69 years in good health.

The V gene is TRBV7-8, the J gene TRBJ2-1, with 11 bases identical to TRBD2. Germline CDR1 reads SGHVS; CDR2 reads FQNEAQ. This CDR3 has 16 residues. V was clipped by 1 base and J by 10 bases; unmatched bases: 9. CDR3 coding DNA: TGTGCCAGCAGCTTAGGGGGGATGACTAGCGGGAAAGAGCAGTTCTTC. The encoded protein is CASSLGGMTSGKEQFF.

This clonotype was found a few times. The CDR3 nucleotides are TGTGCCAGCAGTTTAAGCTCCGCCGGGGAGCAGTACTTC. Its protein product is CASSLSSAGEQYF. The V gene is TRBV27, the J gene TRBJ2-5; weak D call: TRBD2 (5 bases). This CDR3 spans 13 amino acids. V lost 2 bases and J 11 bases, leaving 15 bases between the germline ends. Germline loops: CDR1 MNHEY, CDR2 SMNVEV (reference sequence).

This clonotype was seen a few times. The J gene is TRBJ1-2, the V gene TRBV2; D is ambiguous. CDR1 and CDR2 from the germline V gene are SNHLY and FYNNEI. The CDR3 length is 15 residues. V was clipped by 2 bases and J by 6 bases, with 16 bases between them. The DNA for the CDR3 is TGTGCCAGCAGTGAAAGCGCCTTGAGTGGGAATGGCTACACCTTC. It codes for CASSESALSGNGYTF.

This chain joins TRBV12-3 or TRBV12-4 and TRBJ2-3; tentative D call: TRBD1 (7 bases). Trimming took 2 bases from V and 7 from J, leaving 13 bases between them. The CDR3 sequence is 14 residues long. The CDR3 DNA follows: TGTGCCAGCAGTTTACAGGGGGGTACATATACGCAGTATTTT. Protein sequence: CASSLQGGTYTQYF.

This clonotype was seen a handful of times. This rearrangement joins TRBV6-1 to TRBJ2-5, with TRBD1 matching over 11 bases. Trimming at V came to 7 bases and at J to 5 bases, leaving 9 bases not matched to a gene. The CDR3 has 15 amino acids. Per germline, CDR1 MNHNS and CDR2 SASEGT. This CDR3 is CASIIGQGARETQYF. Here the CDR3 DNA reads TGTGCCAGCATTATAGGACAGGGGGCTCGGGAGACCCAGTACTTC.

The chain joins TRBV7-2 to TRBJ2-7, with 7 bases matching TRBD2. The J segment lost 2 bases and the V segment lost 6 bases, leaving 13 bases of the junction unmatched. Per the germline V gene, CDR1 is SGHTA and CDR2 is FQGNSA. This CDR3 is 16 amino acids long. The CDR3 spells CASRGGVVIAPYEQYF. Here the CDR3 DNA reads TGTGCCAGCAGGGGGGGGGTCGTGATAGCCCCCTACGAGCAGTACTTC.

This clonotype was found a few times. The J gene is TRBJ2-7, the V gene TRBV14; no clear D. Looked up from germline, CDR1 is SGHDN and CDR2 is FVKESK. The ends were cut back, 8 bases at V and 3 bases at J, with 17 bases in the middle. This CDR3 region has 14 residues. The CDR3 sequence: CASYPLWWRYEQYF. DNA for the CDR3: TGTGCCAGCTACCCGCTCTGGTGGCGCTACGAGCAGTACTTC.

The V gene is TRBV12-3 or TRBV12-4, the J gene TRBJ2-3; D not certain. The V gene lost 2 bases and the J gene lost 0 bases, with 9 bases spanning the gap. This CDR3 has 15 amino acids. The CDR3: CASSLWQSSTDTQYF. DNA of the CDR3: TGTGCCAGCAGTTTATGGCAGTCTAGCACAGATACGCAGTATTTT.

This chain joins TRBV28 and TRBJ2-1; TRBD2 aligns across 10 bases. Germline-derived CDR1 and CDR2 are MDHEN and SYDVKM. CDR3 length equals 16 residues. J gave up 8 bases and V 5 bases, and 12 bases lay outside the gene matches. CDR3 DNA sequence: TGTGCCAGCAGTCCGTCGGGACTAGCGAAGGGCGATGAGCAGTTCTTC. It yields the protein CASSPSGLAKGDEQFF.